The 9 T cell receptor beta chains given below trace back to one sample, sequenced in a study of cytomegalovirus exposure and HLA in healthy donors. PCR was performed using 60 Vbeta and 13 Jbeta primers. Sequencing was performed with immunoSEQ multiplex PCR; in TCRdb, only in-frame clones are kept and a portion is missing. The sample yields roughly 180,000 clones, roughly four fifths seen once. The specimen was PBMCs. The receptor source for this set is a female donor in good health and CMV-seronegative.

The genes are TRBV7-6 and TRBJ1-6; no reliable D call. V lost 2 bases and J lost 7, with 9 bases in between. The CDR3 has 14 amino acids. Germline CDR1 and CDR2: SGHVS and FNYEAQ. The CDR3 sequence is CASSLTYVNSPLHF. In DNA, the CDR3 is TGTGCCAGCAGCTTAACATATGTAAATTCACCCCTCCACTTT.

The rearrangement links TRBV7-2 to TRBJ2-7, with TRBD1 matching over 11 bases. Germline V CDR1 and CDR2: SGHTA, FQGNSA. J gave up 4 bases and V 1 base, and 3 bases lay outside the gene matches. The CDR3 is 15 residues long. CDR3 protein: CASSLGGTGGYEQYF. CDR3 DNA sequence: TGTGCCAGCAGCTTAGGAGGGACAGGGGGTTACGAGCAGTACTTC.

J is TRBJ2-2 and V is TRBV19; 7 bases line up with TRBD2. The length of the CDR3 is 15 residues. V lost 4 bases and J lost 4; bases outside the gene matches: 6. Per germline, CDR1 LNHDA and CDR2 SQIVND (reference sequence). CDR3 in DNA: TGTGCCAGTAGTACGACTAGCTCGGGCACCGGGGAGCTGTTTTTT. It is translated as CASSTTSSGTGELFF.

CDR3 bases: TGTGCCAGCAGTTCTGGCTTAGAAGCTTTCTTT. Translating gives CASSSGLEAFF. The V and J genes are TRBV27 and TRBJ1-1; D is undetermined. Germline assignment: CDR1 MNHEY and CDR2 SMNVEV (reference sequence). The V end lost 4 bases, the J end lost 8 bases, and 8 bases lay between the germline ends. The CDR3 has 11 residues.

The chain employs TRBV6-1 and TRBJ2-7, with D hard to call. CDR1 and CDR2 from the germline V gene are MNHNS and SASEGT. The CDR3 contains 14 residues. Between the trimmed V and J ends, which lost 2 bases and 2 bases, there was a span of 10 bases. For the CDR3, the DNA is TGTGCCAGCAGTGAACACTCGTCCGCCTACGAGCAGTACTTC. Protein: CASSEHSSAYEQYF.

CDR3 nucleotides: TGTGCCAGCAGCTTAGAGGCGGGAGAAGCTTTCTTT. It translates to CASSLEAGEAFF. The chain uses TRBV11-3 and TRBJ1-1; D is unresolved. V lost 0 bases and J 8 bases, leaving 7 bases between the germline ends. Germline CDR1 and CDR2: SGHNT and YENEEA. CDR3 length: 12 residues.

This clone was picked up one time. This chain joins TRBV28 and TRBJ2-3, with 9 bases lining up with TRBD2. Germline values: CDR1 MDHEN, CDR2 SYDVKM. With V trimmed by 4 bases and J by 3 bases, 2 bases remained unmatched. The CDR3 covers 14 residues. The CDR3 region is CASSWRGGTDTQYF. The CDR3 nucleotides read TGTGCCAGCAGTTGGCGGGGGGGGACAGATACGCAGTATTTT.

V and J are TRBV10-2 and TRBJ1-2; 9 nucleotides align to TRBD1. Germline loops: CDR1 WSHSY, CDR2 SAAADI. The junction had 8 bases not matched to a gene; V was cut back by 4 bases and J by 8 bases. The CDR3 runs 14 residues. CDR3 in DNA: TGCGCCAGCAGTGCCGGGACAGGGACCTTAGGCTACACCTTC. Its translation is CASSAGTGTLGYTF.

V gene TRBV28 combines with J gene TRBJ2-4, with 11 bases aligning to TRBD2. V gave up 3 bases and J gave up 8 bases; unmatched junction bases: 15. Germline CDR1 MDHEN, CDR2 SYDVKM. CDR3 size: 18 residues. CDR3 region: CASSFLETSGDIGDIQYF. CDR3 DNA sequence: TGTGCCAGCAGTTTCCTAGAGACTAGCGGGGATATTGGGGACATTCAGTACTTC. Together with reference TRBV28 and TRBJ2-4, the CDR3 gives the full variable domain: DVKVTQSSRYLVKRTGEKVFLECVQDMDHENMFWYRQDPGLGLRLIYFSYDVKMKEKGDIPEGYSVSREKKERFSLILESASTNQTSMYLCASSFLETSGDIGDIQYFGAGTRLSVL.